Following are 8 T cell receptor beta chains from one sample sequenced in a study of cytomegalovirus exposure and HLA in healthy donors. Clones were read by immunoSEQ multiplex PCR, and TCRdb kept only the in-frame ones, dropping some. The sample has about 64,000 clones; about 90% are singletons. Sequencing was done on a sample of PBMCs. The source is a woman between 18 and 30 years old in good health and CMV-seronegative.

The rearrangement uses TRBV28 and TRBJ2-3, with a tentative D call TRBD2 (5 bases). Germline values: CDR1 MDHEN, CDR2 SYDVKM. With 6 bases removed from V and 5 bases from J, the gap between germline ends came to 15 bases. The CDR3 runs to 14 residues. The CDR3 DNA reads TGTGCCAGCAGACGGCTAGCTGCGGAAGATACGCAGTATTTT. It yields the protein CASRRLAAEDTQYF.

This clone has just one count. The genes are TRBV11-2 and TRBJ2-5, with D perhaps matching TRBD2 (7 bases). Germline CDR1 and CDR2: SGHAT and FQNNGV. This CDR3 is 15 amino acids long. V was clipped by 5 bases and J by 5 bases, with 18 bases between them. This CDR3 is CASSQGGASAETQYF. The DNA for the CDR3 is TGTGCCAGCAGCCAAGGGGGGGCGTCAGCCGAGACCCAGTACTTC.

The chain is built from TRBV6-5 and TRBJ1-3, with D perhaps matching TRBD1 (6 bases). The CDR3 consists of 14 residues. Germline V gives CDR1 MNHEY, CDR2 SVGAGI. The germline V and J ends were trimmed by 6 bases and 0 bases, with 9 bases remaining between them. CDR3 sequence reads: CASSRTVSGNTIYF. The CDR3 DNA sequence: TGTGCCAGCAGCAGGACAGTCTCTGGAAACACCATATATTTT.

This sequence joins TRBV5-1 and TRBJ1-2; possibly TRBD1 for D (6 bases). The germline CDR1 and CDR2 sequences are SGHRS and YFSETQ. V lost 0 bases to trimming and J lost 3 bases, with 15 bases between them. CDR3 size: 16 residues. The CDR3, as DNA: TGCGCCAGCAGCTTGGGAGGGACCAGGGGATACTATGGCTACACCTTC. Translated: CASSLGGTRGYYGYTF.

The gene calls are TRBV29-1 and TRBJ2-7; a weak D match, TRBD1 (7 bases). The CDR3 runs to 14 residues. V was pared by 4 bases and J by 1 base, with 14 bases between. Germline V gene sequence: CDR1 SQVTM, CDR2 ANQGSEA. The CDR3 nucleotides are TGCAGCGTTGGCGGGACAGATTCTTCCTACGAGCAGTACTTC. It translates to CSVGGTDSSYEQYF.

The chain has TRBV28 and TRBJ2-3, with 9 bases aligning to TRBD2. V trimming: 3 bases; J trimming: 2 bases; junction bases outside the gene matches: 9. CDR1 is MDHEN and CDR2 is SYDVKM in the germline V gene. The CDR3 loop spans 17 amino acids. The CDR3 protein is CASSLGSGGPATDTQYF. The CDR3 nucleotides read TGTGCCAGCAGTTTGGGTAGCGGGGGACCCGCCACAGATACGCAGTATTTT.

The chain couples TRBV9 to TRBJ2-1; no firm D call. CDR3 length: 14 amino acids. Trimming cost V 0 bases and J 0 bases, with 4 bases left between them. Germline assignment: CDR1 SGDLS and CDR2 YYNGEE. This CDR3 is CASSVGSSYNEQFF. The CDR3 DNA reads as TGTGCCAGCAGCGTAGGGAGCTCCTACAATGAGCAGTTCTTC.

The gene calls are TRBV6-5 and TRBJ1-1; 7 nucleotides match TRBD1. CDR1 is MNHEY, CDR2 SVGAGI, per germline. Unmatched junction bases numbered 7, after V lost 6 bases and J lost 3 bases. This CDR3 comprises 14 residues. The CDR3: CASSLQGYYTEAFF. The CDR3 coding sequence is TGTGCCAGCAGCCTACAGGGGTACTACACTGAAGCTTTCTTT.